These T cell receptor beta chains were read from a single sample in a study of glioma-infiltrating T cells. One entry per CDR3 protein results from TCRdb running MiXCR on the multiplex PCR reads. Of approximately 88,000 distinct CDR3 sequences listed, about 25% are singletons. Input material: glioma tissue, nonneoplastic brain tissue, or PBMCs (not recorded which). These receptors were taken from a human donor with low-grade glioma or glioblastoma, undergoing nonglioma brain surgery, or in good health (not recorded which). CDR3s leave out the opening cysteine and the closing phenylalanine or tryptophan. D genes are given only for firm matches.

j_gene | d_gene | v_gene | CDR3aa
TRBJ2-7 | . | TRBV2 | ASRDIIEQY
TRBJ2-5 | TRBD1 | TRBV10-3 | DSSGTDHQETQY
TRBJ1-1 | TRBD1 | TRBV25-1 | ASSVAGTGGTEAF
TRBJ2-7 | . | TRBV4-1 | ASSPPGGGQLFYEQY
TRBJ1-1 | TRBD1 | TRBV5-1 | ASSAGTGGSEAF
TRBJ2-1 | . | TRBV7-2 | ASSLMFSHNEQF
TRBJ1-1 | . | TRBV7-8 | ASSKGRNTEAF
TRBJ2-5 | . | TRBV6-1 | ASSSRTTARRGAQY
TRBJ2-5 | . | TRBV7-2 | ASSLGGGGPETQY
TRBJ2-1 | . | TRBV5-1 | ASSLSGVDEQF
TRBJ1-1 | . | TRBV18 | ASSPRVGDTEAF
TRBJ2-1 | . | TRBV19 | ASKDYNERF
TRBJ2-7 | . | TRBV6-1 | ASSEAIGRYEQY
TRBJ2-5 | . | TRBV2 | ASMRDLQETQY
. | . | TRBV7-2 | ASSLGAGFYQPQY
TRBJ2-3 | . | TRBV5-1 | ASSESSTDTQY
TRBJ1-2 | . | TRBV20-1 | SARIGGDCYT
TRBJ1-5 | . | TRBV19 | ASRIPGDSNQPQH
TRBJ2-1 | TRBD2 | TRBV29-1 | SVPDATRRRGYEQF
TRBJ1-3 | . | TRBV29-1 | SARNSGNTIY
TRBJ2-2 | . | TRBV29-1 | SVVYVGVGGTGELF
TRBJ1-1 | . | TRBV7-8 | ASSTRTRDTEAF
TRBJ2-5 | . | TRBV27 | ASRQESGARETQY